The 17 T cell receptor beta chains below all came from one sample that was sequenced in a study of Ad26.COV2.S vaccination and SARS-CoV-2 variants. Treatment in this sample: around 19 received Ad26.COV2.S at low or high dose, single or two shots; 5 received placebo; per-sample allocation not given. Day 63 after the first injection of vaccine or placebo was the sampling time. Data came from immunoSEQ multiplex PCR; TCRdb stores just in-frame clones and leaves some out. The data contain 450,000 to 550,000 clones, roughly 87% of them singletons. The sequencing here drew on peripheral blood, taken in a trial of Ad26.COV2.S vaccine versus placebo. The receptor source for this set is a person aged 18 to 59 who received the Ad26.COV2.S COVID-19 vaccine or a placebo.

This chain links TRBV5-1 with TRBJ1-2; 7 bases line up with TRBD1. V lost 3 bases and J lost 0; bases outside the gene matches: 2. Germline V gene data show CDR1 as SGHRS and CDR2 as YFSETQ. There are 14 residues in the CDR3. CDR3 coding DNA: TGCGCCAGCAGCTCCGGGACAGCTAACTATGGCTACACCTTC. Its protein is CASSSGTANYGYTF.

This chain links TRBV12-3 or TRBV12-4 with TRBJ1-5; no reliable D call. Trimming stripped 3 bases from V and 7 bases from J, with 10 bases between. CDR3 length: 13 residues. CDR3 in DNA: TGTGCCAGCAGTTTTGGGCCGGACCAGCCCCAGCATTTT. This translates into CASSFGPDQPQHF.

The chain couples TRBV11-2 to TRBJ1-2; D is undetermined. The ends were cut back, 0 bases at V and 4 bases at J, with 12 bases in the middle. Per germline, CDR1 SGHAT and CDR2 FQNNGV. This CDR3 contains 15 residues. The CDR3 DNA is TGTGCCAGCAGCTTAGAAGAGGGTCGGGGCTATGGCTACACCTTC. Protein product: CASSLEEGRGYGYTF.

The chain recombines TRBV18 with TRBJ2-3; D possibly corresponds to TRBD1 (5 bases). Trimming left V 5 bases short and J 7 bases short, with 16 bases between. CDR1 and CDR2 from the germline V gene are KGHSH and LQKENI. CDR3 size: 14 residues. As DNA, the CDR3 is TGTGCCAGCTCAGAAGGGGCAACTGTGTATACGCAGTATTTT. Translated, it gives CASSEGATVYTQYF.

The J gene is TRBJ1-2, the V gene TRBV4-1; no clear D gene. CDR1 MGHRA and CDR2 YSYEKL come from the germline V gene. This CDR3 has 15 residues. V was trimmed by 4 bases and J by 4 bases, leaving 16 bases between them. CDR3 protein: CASSPERLVGYGYTF. The CDR3 DNA follows: TGCGCCAGCAGCCCGGAGAGGTTAGTAGGCTATGGCTACACCTTC.

The rearrangement joins TRBV5-8 to TRBJ1-1; D is unresolved. This CDR3 has 13 residues. Germline V gene sequence: CDR1 SGHTS, CDR2 YDEGEE. The V gene lost 2 bases and the J gene lost 11 bases, with 16 bases spanning the gap. CDR3 nucleotides: TGTGCCAGCAGCTTTTCTTCTGTGAATTCGGCTTTCTTT. This encodes CASSFSSVNSAFF.

The gene calls are TRBV2 and TRBJ2-7; tentatively, D is TRBD1 (6 bases). The CDR3 contains 13 residues. V was trimmed by 4 bases and J by 5 bases, leaving 12 bases between them. From germline, CDR1 is SNHLY and CDR2 FYNNEI. The CDR3 spells CASSGRGWDEQYF. The DNA of the CDR3 is TGTGCCAGCAGTGGCAGGGGCTGGGACGAGCAGTACTTC.

The V gene is TRBV7-2, the J gene TRBJ2-7; no firm D call. Deletions cut 1 base from V and 4 bases from J, with 14 bases between. CDR3 length: 15 amino acids. Germline V gene data show CDR1 as SGHTA and CDR2 as FQGNSA. The CDR3 DNA follows: TGTGCCAGCAGCTTAGTACCCCCACCCCCGTACGAGCAGTACTTC. Protein: CASSLVPPPPYEQYF.

This sequence joins TRBV11-3 and TRBJ2-1; 8 bases are a match to TRBD2. This CDR3 comprises 17 residues. J lost 6 bases, V lost 3 bases, and 13 bases had no gene match. CDR1 and CDR2 (germline): SGHNT, YENEEA. This CDR3 reads CASSFDLKGLAPNEQFF. The DNA for the CDR3 is TGTGCCAGCAGCTTTGACTTGAAAGGACTAGCCCCCAATGAGCAGTTCTTC.

The V call is TRBV5-1, the J call TRBJ2-7; 14 bases align to TRBD2. With V trimmed by 2 bases and J by 0 bases, 7 bases remained unmatched. Germline values: CDR1 SGHRS, CDR2 YFSETQ. The CDR3 spans 18 residues. The CDR3 DNA follows: TGCGCCAGCAGCTTCCGGACTAGCGGGGGGCCCGCCTCCTACGAGCAGTACTTC. Protein: CASSFRTSGGPASYEQYF.

The rearrangement links TRBV4-1 to TRBJ1-4; 7 bases are a match to TRBD1. The CDR3 is made up of 15 amino acids. Germline V gene sequence: CDR1 MGHRA, CDR2 YSYEKL. The junction had 9 bases not matched to a gene; V was cut back by 4 bases and J by 7 bases. The CDR3 region is CASSPPDRVGEKLFF. CDR3 bases: TGCGCCAGCAGCCCGCCTGACAGGGTGGGTGAAAAACTGTTTTTT.

The rearrangement joins TRBV9 to TRBJ1-1; D perhaps matches TRBD1 (5 bases). From germline, CDR1 is SGDLS and CDR2 YYNGEE. Trimming removed 4 bases at V and 5 bases at J, with 21 bases between. CDR3 length: 16 residues. The CDR3 reads CASSKLVPGGETEAFF. CDR3 nucleotide sequence: TGTGCCAGCAGCAAACTCGTCCCCGGAGGGGAAACTGAAGCTTTCTTT.

The V call is TRBV7-6, the J call TRBJ1-1, with 8 bases that match TRBD1. Germline CDR1 is SGHVS and CDR2 is FNYEAQ. V shed 2 bases, J shed 7 bases, and the junction held 12 bases outside the gene matches. The CDR3 length is 16 residues. The chain's CDR3 is CASSLMTGVGRGEAFF. Here the CDR3 DNA reads TGTGCCAGCAGCTTAATGACAGGGGTTGGGAGGGGTGAAGCTTTCTTT.

The CDR3 nucleotides are TGTGCCAGCAGGCGCTTCATGGGCCTGAGTGAGCAGTTCTTC. Translating gives CASRRFMGLSEQFF. V is TRBV6-5 and J is TRBJ2-1, with unresolved D. With 6 bases removed from V and 9 bases from J, the gap between germline ends came to 18 bases. CDR1 MNHEY and CDR2 SVGAGI come from the germline V gene. This CDR3 is 14 amino acids long.

The J gene is TRBJ2-3, the V gene TRBV9; weak D call: TRBD2 (5 bases). Looked up from germline, CDR1 is SGDLS and CDR2 is YYNGEE. The CDR3 runs to 12 residues. V was shortened by 7 bases and J by 5 bases, with 11 bases between the two germline ends. For the CDR3, the DNA is TGTGCCAGCCAAGCCGGGGTAGATACGCAGTATTTT. The encoded protein is CASQAGVDTQYF.

The V and J genes are TRBV5-4 and TRBJ2-5; 7 bases fit TRBD1. Germline V gives CDR1 SGHNT, CDR2 YYREEE (reference sequence). V lost 7 bases and J lost 2; bases outside the gene matches: 5. This CDR3 is built from 13 residues. CDR3: CASGTDLQETQYF. CDR3 DNA sequence: TGTGCCAGCGGGACAGATCTACAAGAGACCCAGTACTTC.

The chain carries TRBV11-3 and TRBJ1-1; D may be TRBD1 (5 bases). In germline, CDR1 is SGHNT, CDR2 YENEEA. The CDR3 has 14 residues. V lost 5 bases and J lost 8, with 18 bases in between. The CDR3, as DNA: TGTGCCAGCAGCCTAAACGGGGATCGGGGCGAAGCTTTCTTT. Encoded protein: CASSLNGDRGEAFF.